The 27 T cell receptor beta chains below come from one sample, sequenced in a study of shared clonotypes between healthy human individuals. Data came from immunoSEQ multiplex PCR; TCRdb stores just in-frame clones and leaves some out. The sample holds millions of clones, roughly 92% seen once. The sequenced sample was naive CD4+ T cells sorted from blood. Stated subset: CD45RA+ positively selected. The source is a young man in good health.

DNA of the CDR3: TGTGCCAGCGGACCGGGACTTAGGGGGTACGAGCAGTACTTC. Protein: CASGPGLRGYEQYF. The chain has TRBV7-2 and TRBJ2-7; D possibly uses TRBD1 or TRBD2 (6 bases each). The CDR3 extends over 14 amino acids. Looked up from germline, CDR1 is SGHTA and CDR2 is FQGNSA. V dropped 8 bases and J dropped 4 bases, with 18 bases sitting between them.

This clone was seen once. Here the CDR3 reads CASSAAGDFLSGANVLTF. The DNA for the CDR3 is TGTGCCAGCAGTGCAGCGGGGGACTTTCTCTCTGGGGCCAACGTCCTGACTTTC. V and J are TRBV25-1 and TRBJ2-6; 8 nucleotides align to TRBD2. Germline-derived CDR1 and CDR2 are MGHDK and SYGVNS. This CDR3 is built from 18 residues. V lost 4 bases, J lost 0 bases, and 8 bases stayed unmatched.

Only one count was recorded for this clone. The chain links TRBV30 to TRBJ2-2, with a possible D match to TRBD2 (6 bases). The CDR3 runs 15 residues. V was pared by 2 bases and J by 7 bases, with 17 bases between. Germline V gene sequence: CDR1 GTSNPN, CDR2 SVGIG (reference sequence). The CDR3 nucleotides read TGTGCCTGGAGTCCTCGGGCGGGGACGGTCGGGGAGCTGTTTTTT. Residues: CAWSPRAGTVGELFF.

CDR3: CASSLYGDTQYF. The CDR3 DNA reads TGTGCCAGCAGTTTATATGGGGATACGCAGTATTTT. The J gene is TRBJ2-3, the V gene TRBV28; D unresolved. Germline-derived CDR1 and CDR2 are MDHEN and SYDVKM. The CDR3 has 12 amino acids. The V and J ends lost 1 base and 6 bases respectively, with 5 bases between them.

The V and J genes are TRBV27 and TRBJ2-7; tentative D call: TRBD2 (5 bases). The CDR3 covers 15 residues. Germline lookup yields CDR1 MNHEY and CDR2 SMNVEV (reference sequence). V was shortened by 3 bases and J by 9 bases, with 21 bases between the two germline ends. CDR3 protein: CASSFTADFTRGQYF. CDR3 sequence (DNA): TGTGCCAGCAGTTTTACCGCGGACTTTACCCGGGGGCAGTACTTC.

This chain joins TRBV2 and TRBJ2-7; D is unclear. This CDR3 has 11 residues. Germline-derived CDR1 and CDR2 are SNHLY and FYNNEI. Trimming shortened V by 7 bases and J by 1 base, and 5 bases separated the two germline ends. This chain's CDR3 is CASMGSYEQYF. CDR3 nucleotides: TGTGCCAGCATGGGTTCCTACGAGCAGTACTTC.

This clone was seen a handful of times. This chain connects TRBV18 to TRBJ1-5, with D possibly TRBD1 on 5 matching bases. CDR1 and CDR2 (germline): KGHSH, LQKENI. The CDR3 covers 14 residues. V was cut by 2 bases and J by 9 bases, with 14 bases left in between. This chain's CDR3 is CASSPETGRWPQHF. CDR3 nucleotides: TGTGCCAGCTCACCAGAGACGGGGCGGTGGCCCCAGCATTTT.

The V call is TRBV6-1, the J call TRBJ1-2; no reliable D call. This CDR3 is 11 amino acids long. CDR1 and CDR2 from the germline V gene are MNHNS and SASEGT. V was cut by 7 bases and J by 4 bases, with 7 bases left in between. This CDR3 is CASTELYGYTF. In DNA, the CDR3 is TGTGCCAGCACCGAGCTCTATGGCTACACCTTC.

On this clone itself: This CDR3 is also generated by other DNA sequences in the sample. V is TRBV11-3 and J is TRBJ2-7; maybe TRBD1 (5 bases). CDR1 SGHNT and CDR2 YENEEA come from the germline V gene. CDR3 length: 13 residues. Trimming shortened V by 2 bases and J by 2 bases, and 7 bases separated the two germline ends. The CDR3 loop reads CASSLQGTYEQYF. CDR3 DNA: TGTGCCAGCAGCTTACAGGGTACCTACGAGCAGTACTTC.

The chain couples TRBV19 to TRBJ2-6, with D uncertain. Germline V gene data show CDR1 as LNHDA and CDR2 as SQIVND (reference sequence). Trimming took off 1 base at V and 2 bases at J, with 9 bases between the two ends. The CDR3 runs 16 residues. CDR3 residues: CASSIVRQAGANVLTF. The CDR3 nucleotides are TGTGCCAGTAGTATAGTGCGCCAGGCTGGGGCCAACGTCCTGACTTTC.

J is TRBJ2-2 and V is TRBV5-5; maybe TRBD1 (6 bases). Trimming left V 3 bases short and J 5 bases short, with 17 bases between. The CDR3 covers 16 residues. Germline values: CDR1 SGHKS, CDR2 YYEKEE (reference sequence). The CDR3 nucleotides read TGTGCCAGCAGCTCCACACGACAGGCACGGACCGGGGAGCTGTTTTTT. It yields the protein CASSSTRQARTGELFF. The whole variable domain, filled in from reference TRBV5-5 and TRBJ2-2, reads DAGVTQSPTHLIKTRGQQVTLRCSPISGHKSVSWYQQVLGQGPQFIFQYYEKEERGRGNFPDRFSARQFPNYSSELNVNALLLGDSALYLCASSSTRQARTGELFFGEGSRLTVL.

This rearrangement joins TRBV9 to TRBJ2-5; 11 bases agree with TRBD1. Germline trimming cut 4 bases from V and 5 bases from J; bases unmatched to any gene: 7. The CDR3 covers 15 residues. CDR1 and CDR2 (germline): SGDLS, YYNGEE. The CDR3 DNA follows: TGTGCCAGCAGCACCGGGACAGGGGGTTGGGAGACCCAGTACTTC. Translated, it gives CASSTGTGGWETQYF.

The chain combines TRBV5-1 with TRBJ2-5; 7 bases agree with TRBD1. The germline V gene encodes CDR1 SGHRS and CDR2 YFSETQ. V shed 0 bases, J shed 5 bases, and the junction held 7 bases outside the gene matches. This CDR3 has 15 residues. This chain's CDR3 is CASSLGQGRLETQYF. CDR3 sequence (DNA): TGCGCCAGCAGCTTGGGACAGGGTAGGCTTGAGACCCAGTACTTC.

This sequence joins TRBV5-6 and TRBJ2-5; D might be TRBD1 or TRBD2, each matching 5 bases. With the DNA end fitting TRBJ2-7 better, the J assignment may be wrong. Per the germline V gene, CDR1 is SGHDT and CDR2 is YYEEEE. CDR3 size: 16 residues. The chain's CDR3 is CASSLAGTFDSYEQYF. CDR3 nucleotide sequence: TGTGCCAGCAGCTTGGCGGGGACCTTCGACTCCTACGAGCAGTACTTC.

The rearrangement links TRBV2 to TRBJ1-2; TRBD1 might be the D (6 bases). The CDR3 is 15 amino acids. Germline lookup yields CDR1 SNHLY and CDR2 FYNNEI. The V and J ends lost 0 bases and 7 bases respectively, with 15 bases between them. For the CDR3, the DNA is TGTGCCAGCAGTGAAGCAGGGCAGGGGTCGGGTGGCTACACCTTC. This gives the protein CASSEAGQGSGGYTF.

The chain carries TRBV5-1 and TRBJ2-7; weak D call: TRBD1 (5 bases). Germline V gives CDR1 SGHRS, CDR2 YFSETQ. V was pared by 0 bases and J by 2 bases, with 9 bases between. CDR3 length: 14 amino acids. CDR3: CASSLGQQAYEQYF. CDR3 in DNA: TGCGCCAGCAGCTTGGGTCAACAGGCCTACGAGCAGTACTTC.

Comment on this clone: Distinct nucleotide sequences in the sample also encode this CDR3. V is TRBV7-9 and J is TRBJ1-3; D gene ambiguous. Per the germline V gene, CDR1 is SEHNR and CDR2 is FQNEAQ (reference sequence). The length of the CDR3 is 14 residues. Trimming pared 1 base from V and 0 bases from J, leaving 4 bases between. The CDR3 coding sequence is TGTGCCAGCAGCTTAGTTAGCTCTGGAAACACCATATATTTT. Its protein product is CASSLVSSGNTIYF.

On this clone itself: Other DNA sequences within the sample encode an identical CDR3. The chain couples TRBV5-1 to TRBJ2-3; 12 bases fit TRBD2. With V trimmed by 0 bases and J by 2 bases, 7 bases remained unmatched. Germline values: CDR1 SGHRS, CDR2 YFSETQ. The CDR3 loop spans 18 amino acids. The chain's CDR3 is CASSLARTSGEITDTQYF. The CDR3 region has the DNA TGCGCCAGCAGCTTGGCCAGGACTAGCGGGGAGATCACAGATACGCAGTATTTT.

The CDR3 reads CASSTDRGSYEQYF. CDR3 DNA: TGCGCCAGCAGCACCGACAGGGGCTCCTACGAGCAGTACTTC. V gene TRBV10-1 combines with J gene TRBJ2-7; 8 bases are a match to TRBD1. After removal of 6 bases from V and 0 bases from J, the junction contained 4 bases not matched to a gene. CDR1 is WNHNN, CDR2 SYGVQD, per germline (reference sequence). The CDR3 contains 14 residues.

The genes are TRBV14 and TRBJ1-2, with 7 bases aligning to TRBD1. V shed 4 bases, J shed 4 bases, and the junction held 6 bases outside the gene matches. Germline V CDR1 and CDR2: SGHDN, FVKESK. The CDR3 has 14 amino acids. The CDR3 nucleotides are TGTGCCAGCAGCCCGAGACAGGGCGGCTATGGCTACACCTTC. It codes for CASSPRQGGYGYTF.

V gene TRBV19 combines with J gene TRBJ2-5; possible D gene TRBD1, 5 bases. Germline CDR1 is LNHDA and CDR2 is SQIVND (reference sequence). The CDR3 is made up of 15 amino acids. The V and J ends lost 4 bases and 1 base respectively, with 13 bases between them. The CDR3, as DNA: TGTGCCAGTAGTAGTAGGAGACAGATCCAAGAGACCCAGTACTTC. It encodes CASSSRRQIQETQYF.

This clone was found once. CDR3 amino acids: CAISESAFYDSQGFSSYNEQFF. Written as DNA, the CDR3 is TGTGCCATCAGTGAATCGGCTTTTTACGACTCACAGGGGTTCAGCTCCTACAATGAGCAGTTCTTC. The chain joins TRBV10-3 to TRBJ2-1, with 7 bases fitting TRBD1. V was clipped by 3 bases and J by 0 bases; unmatched bases: 23. Germline CDR1 reads ENHRY; CDR2 reads SYGVKD. The CDR3 runs to 22 residues.

The rearrangement joins TRBV2 to TRBJ1-2; possible D gene TRBD1, 5 bases. CDR1 is SNHLY, CDR2 FYNNEI, per germline. There are 17 residues in the CDR3. The V end was cut by 6 bases, the J end by 2 bases, with 22 bases between. As DNA, the CDR3 is TGTGCCAGCAGCCCCCCCCGGGCAGGGCTGCAGAACTATGGCTACACCTTC. As protein: CASSPPRAGLQNYGYTF.

V and J are TRBV9 and TRBJ1-2, with D unresolved. Trimming shortened V by 4 bases and J by 6 bases, and 13 bases separated the two germline ends. Germline values: CDR1 SGDLS, CDR2 YYNGEE. The CDR3 loop spans 13 amino acids. For the CDR3, the DNA is TGTGCCAGCAGCAAAAATTGGCGAAATGGCTACACCTTC. Translation: CASSKNWRNGYTF.

The chain has TRBV15 and TRBJ2-1; 8 bases align to TRBD2. CDR3 length: 18 amino acids. V dropped 0 bases and J dropped 5; count of bases not matched to a gene: 12. CDR1 is LNHNV and CDR2 is YYDKDF in the germline V gene (reference sequence). The CDR3 sequence is CATSRDEWSDGRDNEQFF. CDR3 bases: TGTGCCACCAGCAGAGATGAGTGGTCGGACGGGAGGGACAATGAGCAGTTCTTC.

This chain connects TRBV28 to TRBJ1-6; TRBD1 might be the D (6 bases). This CDR3 is 15 amino acids long. Germline-derived CDR1 and CDR2 are MDHEN and SYDVKM. V was clipped by 7 bases and J by 7 bases, with 17 bases between them. The CDR3 coding sequence is TGTGCCAGCACCTTGCGGGGGGCGCGGAATTCACCCCTCCACTTT. Its protein product is CASTLRGARNSPLHF.

The chain has TRBV7-9 and TRBJ1-3; D is perhaps TRBD1 (5 bases). The V and J ends lost 5 bases and 4 bases respectively, with 15 bases between them. Germline CDR1 SEHNR, CDR2 FQNEAQ (reference sequence). CDR3 length equals 15 residues. CDR3 residues: CASSRISEGGNTIYF. DNA for the CDR3: TGTGCCAGCAGCCGGATCTCGGAGGGGGGAAACACCATATATTTT.